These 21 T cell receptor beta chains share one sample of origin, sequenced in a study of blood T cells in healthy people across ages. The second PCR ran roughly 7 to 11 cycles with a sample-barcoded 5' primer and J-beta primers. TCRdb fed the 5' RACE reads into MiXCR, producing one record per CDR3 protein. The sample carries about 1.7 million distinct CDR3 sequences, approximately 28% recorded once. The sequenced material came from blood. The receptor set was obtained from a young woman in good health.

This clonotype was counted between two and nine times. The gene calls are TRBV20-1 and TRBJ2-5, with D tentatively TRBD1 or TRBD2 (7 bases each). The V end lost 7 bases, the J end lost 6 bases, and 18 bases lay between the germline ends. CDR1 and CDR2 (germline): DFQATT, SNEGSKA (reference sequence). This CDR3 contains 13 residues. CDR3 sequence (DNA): TGCAGTGGGATGGGGCAGGGGGGGCAGACCCAGTACTTC. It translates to CSGMGQGGQTQYF.

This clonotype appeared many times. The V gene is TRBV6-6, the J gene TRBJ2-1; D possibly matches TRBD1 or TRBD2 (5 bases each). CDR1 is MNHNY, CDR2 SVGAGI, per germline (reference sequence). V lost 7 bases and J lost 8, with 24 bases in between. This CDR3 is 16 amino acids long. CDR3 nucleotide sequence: TGTGCCAGCACCGAAGTCCGGGGCCCCCATAAGGATGAGCAGTTCTTC. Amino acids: CASTEVRGPHKDEQFF.

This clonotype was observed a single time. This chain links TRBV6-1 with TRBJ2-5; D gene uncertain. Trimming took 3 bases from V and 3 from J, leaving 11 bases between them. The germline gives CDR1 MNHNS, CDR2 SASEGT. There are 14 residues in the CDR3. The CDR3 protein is CASSEVGMEETQYF. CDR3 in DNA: TGTGCCAGCAGTGAGGTTGGGATGGAAGAGACCCAGTACTTC.

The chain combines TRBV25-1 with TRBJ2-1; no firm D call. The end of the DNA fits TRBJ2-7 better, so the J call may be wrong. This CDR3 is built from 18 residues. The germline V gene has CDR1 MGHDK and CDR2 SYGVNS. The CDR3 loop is CASIGWSPDASDYNEQYF. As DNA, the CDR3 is TGTGCCAGCATAGGGTGGTCCCCCGACGCCTCCGATTACAATGAGCAGTACTTC.

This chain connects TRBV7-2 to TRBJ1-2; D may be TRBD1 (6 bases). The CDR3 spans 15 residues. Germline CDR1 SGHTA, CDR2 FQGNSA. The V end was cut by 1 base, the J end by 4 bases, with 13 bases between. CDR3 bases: TGTGCCAGCAGCTTAGATACAGGGATGGGCTATGGCTACACCTTC. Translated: CASSLDTGMGYGYTF.

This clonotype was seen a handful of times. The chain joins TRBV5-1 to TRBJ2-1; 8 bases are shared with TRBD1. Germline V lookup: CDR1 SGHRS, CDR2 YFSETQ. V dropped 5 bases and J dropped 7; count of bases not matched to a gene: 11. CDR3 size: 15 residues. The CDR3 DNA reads TGCGCCAGCAGGCAGAGGACAGGGCGTGAGAATGAGCAGTTCTTC. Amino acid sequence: CASRQRTGRENEQFF.

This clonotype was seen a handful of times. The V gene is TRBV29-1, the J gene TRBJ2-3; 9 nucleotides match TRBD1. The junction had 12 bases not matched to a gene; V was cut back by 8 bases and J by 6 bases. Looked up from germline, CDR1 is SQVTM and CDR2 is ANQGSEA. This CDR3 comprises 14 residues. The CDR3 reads CSLRGTGSPDTQYF. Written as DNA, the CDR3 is TGCAGCCTCAGGGGGACAGGGAGCCCGGATACGCAGTATTTT.

The CDR3 sequence: CASSLLVAGAGVDYNEQFF. Here the CDR3 DNA reads TGTGCCAGCAGCTTATTGGTAGCGGGAGCTGGGGTCGACTACAATGAGCAGTTCTTC. The chain recombines TRBV7-9 with TRBJ2-1; TRBD2 aligns across 9 bases. J gave up 3 bases and V 2 bases, and 14 bases lay outside the gene matches. The CDR3 is 19 residues long. Germline V gene data show CDR1 as SEHNR and CDR2 as FQNEAQ (reference sequence).

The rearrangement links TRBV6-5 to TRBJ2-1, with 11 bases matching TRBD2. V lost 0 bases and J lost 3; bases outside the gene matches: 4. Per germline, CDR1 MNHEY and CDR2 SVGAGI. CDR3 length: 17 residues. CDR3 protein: CASSYSLLAGVYNEQFF. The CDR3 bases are TGTGCCAGCAGTTACTCGCTACTAGCGGGAGTCTACAATGAGCAGTTCTTC.

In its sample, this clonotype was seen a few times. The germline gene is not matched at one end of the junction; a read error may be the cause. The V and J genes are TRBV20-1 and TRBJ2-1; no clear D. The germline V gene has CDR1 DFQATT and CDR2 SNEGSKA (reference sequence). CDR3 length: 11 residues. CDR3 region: CSARSHNEQFF. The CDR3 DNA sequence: TGCAGCGCTAGATCCCACAATGAGCAGTTCTTC.

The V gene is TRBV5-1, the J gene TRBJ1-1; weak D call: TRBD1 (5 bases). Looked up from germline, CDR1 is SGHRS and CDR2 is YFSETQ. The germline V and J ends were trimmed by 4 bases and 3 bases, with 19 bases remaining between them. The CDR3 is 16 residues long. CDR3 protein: CASSPIGARGDTEAFF. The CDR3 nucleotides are TGCGCCAGCAGCCCAATTGGGGCCCGCGGGGACACTGAAGCTTTCTTT.

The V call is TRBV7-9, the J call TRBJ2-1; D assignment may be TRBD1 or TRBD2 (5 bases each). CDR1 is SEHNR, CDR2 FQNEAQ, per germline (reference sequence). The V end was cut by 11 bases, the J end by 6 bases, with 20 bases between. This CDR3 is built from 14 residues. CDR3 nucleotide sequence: TGTGCCGACAGCTTAGAGGGCGCGTTCAATGAGCAGTTCTTC. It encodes CADSLEGAFNEQFF. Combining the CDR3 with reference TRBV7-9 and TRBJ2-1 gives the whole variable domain DTGVSQNPRHKITKRGQNVTFRCDPISEHNRLYWYRQTLGQGPEFLTYFQNEAQLEKSRLLSDRFSAERPKGSFSTLEIQRTEQGDSAMYLCADSLEGAFNEQFFGPGTRLTVL.

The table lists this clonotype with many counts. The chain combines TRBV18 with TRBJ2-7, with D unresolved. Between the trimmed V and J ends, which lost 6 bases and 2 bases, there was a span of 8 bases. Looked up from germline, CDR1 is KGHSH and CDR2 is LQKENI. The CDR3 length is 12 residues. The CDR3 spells CASSIETYEQYF. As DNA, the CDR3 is TGTGCCAGCTCGATAGAAACCTACGAGCAGTACTTC.

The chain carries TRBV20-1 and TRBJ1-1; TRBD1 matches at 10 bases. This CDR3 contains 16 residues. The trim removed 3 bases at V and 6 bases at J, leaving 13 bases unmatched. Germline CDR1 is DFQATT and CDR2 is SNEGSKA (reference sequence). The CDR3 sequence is CSASSRDRGIRAEAFF. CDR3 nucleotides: TGCAGTGCTAGCTCCCGGGACAGGGGAATTCGCGCTGAAGCTTTCTTT.

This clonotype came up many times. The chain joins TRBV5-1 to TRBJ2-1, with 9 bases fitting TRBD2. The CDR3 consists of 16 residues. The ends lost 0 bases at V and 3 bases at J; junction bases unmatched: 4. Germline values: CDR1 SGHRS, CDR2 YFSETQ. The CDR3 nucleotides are TGCGCCAGCAGCTTGGACGCAGCGGGGGGCTACAATGAGCAGTTCTTC. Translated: CASSLDAAGGYNEQFF.

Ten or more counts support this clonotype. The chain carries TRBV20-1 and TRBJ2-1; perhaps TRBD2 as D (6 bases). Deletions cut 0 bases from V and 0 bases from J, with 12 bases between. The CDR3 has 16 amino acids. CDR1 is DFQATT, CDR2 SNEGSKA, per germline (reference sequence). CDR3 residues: CSARERRDRSYNEQFF. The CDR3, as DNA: TGCAGTGCTAGAGAGCGGCGGGACCGCTCCTACAATGAGCAGTTCTTC.

The CDR3, as DNA: TGTGCCAGCTCACCACGGACGCACGAGTATGGCTACACCTTC. It encodes CASSPRTHEYGYTF. The chain is built from TRBV18 and TRBJ1-2; D not resolved. The CDR3 covers 14 residues. Trimming took 1 base from V and 5 from J, leaving 11 bases between them. Germline V gene sequence: CDR1 KGHSH, CDR2 LQKENI.

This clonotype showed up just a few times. The CDR3 is CASSTAPLAGVLRREQYF. CDR3 DNA sequence: TGTGCCAGCAGTACAGCTCCACTAGCGGGAGTGCTTCGGCGCGAGCAGTACTTC. The chain links TRBV6-2 or TRBV6-3 to TRBJ2-7; 11 bases map to TRBD2. CDR3 length equals 18 residues. From germline, CDR1 is MNHEY and CDR2 SVGEGT. V was clipped by 5 bases and J by 6 bases; unmatched bases: 18.

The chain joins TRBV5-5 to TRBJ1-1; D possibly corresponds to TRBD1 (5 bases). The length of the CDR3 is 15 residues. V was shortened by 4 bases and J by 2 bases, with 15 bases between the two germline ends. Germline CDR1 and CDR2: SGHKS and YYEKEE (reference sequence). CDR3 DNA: TGTGCCAGCAGCCGGGGCCATCAGGCTAACACTGAAGCTTTCTTT. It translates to CASSRGHQANTEAFF.

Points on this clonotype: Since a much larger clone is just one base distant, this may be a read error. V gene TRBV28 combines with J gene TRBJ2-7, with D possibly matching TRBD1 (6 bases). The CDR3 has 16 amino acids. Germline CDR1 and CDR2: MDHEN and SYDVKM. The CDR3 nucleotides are TGTGCCAACAGTTTTTTGGCCTCCGGGACAAACGACGAGCAGTACTTC. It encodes CANSFLASGTNDEQYF. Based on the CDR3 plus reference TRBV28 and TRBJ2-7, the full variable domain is DVKVTQSSRYLVKRTGEKVFLECVQDMDHENMFWYRQDPGLGLRLIYFSYDVKMKEKGDIPEGYSVSREKKERFSLILESASTNQTSMYLCANSFLASGTNDEQYFGPGTRLTVT.

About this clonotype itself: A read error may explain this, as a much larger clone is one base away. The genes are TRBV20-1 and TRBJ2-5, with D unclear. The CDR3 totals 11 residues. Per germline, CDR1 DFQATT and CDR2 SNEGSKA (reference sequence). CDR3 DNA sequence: TGCAGTGCCCTGAAAGAAGAGGCCCAGTACTTC. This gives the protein CSALKEEAQYF.